These 18 T cell receptor beta chains originate from one sample sequenced in a study of T cell responses to AZD1222 COVID-19 vaccine. Profiling relied on immunoSEQ multiplex PCR, and the TCRdb table lists in-frame clones only, not all of them. The data hold 100,000 or so clones, with roughly 87% observed a single time. The sample was peripheral blood, taken on day 0 of AZD1222 vaccination. These receptors were taken from an adult in good health.

In its sample, this clone was seen once. The J gene is TRBJ1-2, the V gene TRBV19; weak D call: TRBD1 (5 bases). Trimming left V 1 base short and J 4 bases short, with 7 bases between. The CDR3 runs 13 residues. CDR1 is LNHDA and CDR2 is SQIVND in the germline V gene (reference sequence). CDR3 region: CASSIVGGYGYTF. The CDR3 coding sequence is TGTGCCAGTAGTATAGTCGGGGGCTATGGCTACACCTTC.

The chain joins TRBV7-8 to TRBJ2-3; D unclear. CDR3 length: 17 residues. The ends were cut back, 3 bases at V and 0 bases at J, with 16 bases in the middle. Germline V gene sequence: CDR1 SGHVS, CDR2 FQNEAQ. This CDR3 reads CASSFRAPRTSTDTQYF. The CDR3 DNA reads TGTGCCAGCAGCTTCCGAGCGCCTAGGACCAGCACAGATACGCAGTATTTT.

The chain uses TRBV14 and TRBJ1-2, with 7 nucleotides matching TRBD1. CDR1 is SGHDN and CDR2 is FVKESK in the germline V gene. There are 15 residues in the CDR3. The V segment lost 5 bases and the J segment 5 bases; nucleotides outside the gene matches: 11. The CDR3 coding sequence is TGTGCCAGCAGCAACCGACAGGGAGGGTCGTATGGCTACACCTTC. This codes for CASSNRQGGSYGYTF.

J is TRBJ2-7 and V is TRBV7-9; D uncertain. Trimming pared 5 bases from V and 3 bases from J, leaving 5 bases between. The CDR3 has 11 residues. The germline gives CDR1 SEHNR, CDR2 FQNEAQ (reference sequence). This chain's CDR3 is CASSPLYEQYF. The CDR3 DNA reads as TGTGCCAGCAGCCCCCTCTACGAGCAGTACTTC.

The chain joins TRBV4-3 to TRBJ2-2, with D hard to call. The germline V and J ends were trimmed by 1 base and 6 bases, with 12 bases remaining between them. CDR1 is LGHNA and CDR2 is YSLEER in the germline V gene. The CDR3 is made up of 15 amino acids. CDR3 region: CASSQASRSAGELFF. CDR3 sequence (DNA): TGCGCCAGCAGCCAAGCGTCCCGGTCAGCCGGGGAGCTGTTTTTT.

The rearrangement joins TRBV3-1 (or the pseudogene TRBV3-2) to TRBJ2-2, with a weak D call TRBD2 (5 bases). The germline V gene encodes CDR1 LGHDT and CDR2 YNNKEL (reference sequence). V gave up 0 bases and J gave up 7 bases, with 12 bases separating them. The CDR3 consists of 15 residues. The CDR3 spells CASSQDPGIGGELFF. In nucleotides, the CDR3 is TGTGCCAGCAGCCAAGACCCGGGGATCGGCGGGGAGCTGTTTTTT.

The gene calls are TRBV29-1 and TRBJ2-5, with TRBD2 matching over 7 bases. Germline V CDR1 and CDR2: SQVTM, ANQGSEA. Trimming took 4 bases from V and 4 from J; bases not matched to a gene: 3. The CDR3 sequence is 12 residues long. The CDR3 protein is CSVVGGVETQYF. The CDR3 DNA is TGCAGCGTTGTTGGGGGGGTAGAGACCCAGTACTTC.

The CDR3 DNA follows: TGTGCCAGCAGATTTTCGGGGGGCAATGAGCAGTTCTTC. Translating it yields CASRFSGGNEQFF. The chain joins TRBV2 to TRBJ2-1; 7 bases agree with TRBD2. CDR1 is SNHLY and CDR2 is FYNNEI in the germline V gene. The CDR3 extends over 13 amino acids. The ends lost 6 bases at V and 6 bases at J; junction bases unmatched: 5.

The CDR3 region has the DNA TGCAGTGCTAGTTCAGGGATCCATGAGCAGTTCTTC. Protein: CSASSGIHEQFF. The chain couples TRBV20-1 to TRBJ2-1; tentatively, D is TRBD1 (5 bases). Trimming stripped 3 bases from V and 8 bases from J, with 11 bases between. CDR3 length: 12 amino acids. CDR1 DFQATT and CDR2 SNEGSKA come from the germline V gene (reference sequence).

V and J are TRBV7-9 and TRBJ1-1; TRBD1 might be the D (5 bases). The V and J ends lost 8 bases and 5 bases respectively, with 21 bases between them. The CDR3 runs to 15 residues. Germline lookup yields CDR1 SEHNR and CDR2 FQNEAQ (reference sequence). The CDR3 region is CASGQSSTGGTEAFF. The CDR3 bases are TGTGCCAGCGGCCAGAGCTCCACCGGGGGGACTGAAGCTTTCTTT.

This clone has more than one count but fewer than ten. This chain uses TRBV14 with TRBJ2-7; D is perhaps TRBD2 (6 bases). V was shortened by 1 base and J by 4 bases, with 8 bases between the two germline ends. Per germline, CDR1 SGHDN and CDR2 FVKESK. The CDR3 is 13 residues long. The CDR3 loop reads CASSQVRGYEQYF. In nucleotides, the CDR3 is TGTGCCAGCAGCCAAGTACGGGGGTACGAGCAGTACTTC. Full variable domain (outside the CDR3, taken from reference TRBV14 and TRBJ2-7): EAGVTQFPSHSVIEKGQTVTLRCDPISGHDNLYWYRRVMGKEIKFLLHFVKESKQDESGMPNNRFLAERTGGTYSTLKVQPAELEDSGVYFCASSQVRGYEQYFGPGTRLTVT.

This chain links TRBV29-1 with TRBJ2-7; D call uncertain. CDR1 is SQVTM and CDR2 is ANQGSEA in the germline V gene. The V end was cut by 5 bases, the J end by 4 bases, with 21 bases between. CDR3 length: 15 residues. Here the CDR3 DNA reads TGCAGCGTTCGCTTCCCTGGCCCGGCCCTATACGAGCAGTACTTC. It specifies CSVRFPGPALYEQYF.

The genes are TRBV14 and TRBJ1-3; D ambiguous. The ends were cut back, 3 bases at V and 6 bases at J, with 21 bases in the middle. The length of the CDR3 is 17 residues. Germline V gene data show CDR1 as SGHDN and CDR2 as FVKESK. DNA of the CDR3: TGTGCCAGCAGCCAGCGGAACCTCCTTCACTCAGAAAACACCATATATTTT. Protein: CASSQRNLLHSENTIYF.

This rearrangement joins TRBV7-9 to TRBJ1-2; no definite D call. From germline, CDR1 is SEHNR and CDR2 FQNEAQ (reference sequence). Trimming removed 3 bases at V and 4 bases at J, with 3 bases between. This CDR3 has 11 amino acids. The CDR3, as DNA: TGTGCCAGCAGCTTTTCCTATGGCTACACCTTC. It encodes CASSFSYGYTF.

This chain joins TRBV18 and TRBJ1-2; maybe TRBD1 (6 bases). The V gene's germline CDR1 is KGHSH and CDR2 LQKENI. Deletions cut 6 bases from V and 2 bases from J, with 13 bases between. The CDR3 contains 14 residues. DNA of the CDR3: TGTGCCAGCTCCTCCCGGGGGCTAAACTATGGCTACACCTTC. As protein: CASSSRGLNYGYTF.

The chain joins TRBV10-2 to TRBJ2-3, with TRBD1 identical over 7 bases. The CDR3 is made up of 13 amino acids. Germline lookup yields CDR1 WSHSY and CDR2 SAAADI. V shed 5 bases, J shed 3 bases, and the junction held 2 bases outside the gene matches. The CDR3 nucleotides are TGCGCCAGCAGTCGACAGGGAACAGATACGCAGTATTTT. It codes for CASSRQGTDTQYF.

This clone has just one count. V is TRBV4-1 and J is TRBJ1-1; TRBD1 might be the D (5 bases). The CDR3 covers 12 residues. V lost 7 bases and J 7 bases, leaving 13 bases between the germline ends. The germline gives CDR1 MGHRA, CDR2 YSYEKL. The CDR3 is CASTRSGGEAFF. For the CDR3, the DNA is TGCGCCAGCACCCGGAGTGGGGGTGAAGCTTTCTTT.

In this sample, this clone turned up once. This chain links TRBV7-2 with TRBJ1-4; D is unclear. Trimming shortened V by 5 bases and J by 8 bases, and 9 bases separated the two germline ends. This CDR3 is 12 amino acids long. Germline CDR1 SGHTA, CDR2 FQGNSA. CDR3 loop: CASSRTGEKLFF. The CDR3 region has the DNA TGTGCCAGCAGCCGGACGGGCGAAAAACTGTTTTTT.